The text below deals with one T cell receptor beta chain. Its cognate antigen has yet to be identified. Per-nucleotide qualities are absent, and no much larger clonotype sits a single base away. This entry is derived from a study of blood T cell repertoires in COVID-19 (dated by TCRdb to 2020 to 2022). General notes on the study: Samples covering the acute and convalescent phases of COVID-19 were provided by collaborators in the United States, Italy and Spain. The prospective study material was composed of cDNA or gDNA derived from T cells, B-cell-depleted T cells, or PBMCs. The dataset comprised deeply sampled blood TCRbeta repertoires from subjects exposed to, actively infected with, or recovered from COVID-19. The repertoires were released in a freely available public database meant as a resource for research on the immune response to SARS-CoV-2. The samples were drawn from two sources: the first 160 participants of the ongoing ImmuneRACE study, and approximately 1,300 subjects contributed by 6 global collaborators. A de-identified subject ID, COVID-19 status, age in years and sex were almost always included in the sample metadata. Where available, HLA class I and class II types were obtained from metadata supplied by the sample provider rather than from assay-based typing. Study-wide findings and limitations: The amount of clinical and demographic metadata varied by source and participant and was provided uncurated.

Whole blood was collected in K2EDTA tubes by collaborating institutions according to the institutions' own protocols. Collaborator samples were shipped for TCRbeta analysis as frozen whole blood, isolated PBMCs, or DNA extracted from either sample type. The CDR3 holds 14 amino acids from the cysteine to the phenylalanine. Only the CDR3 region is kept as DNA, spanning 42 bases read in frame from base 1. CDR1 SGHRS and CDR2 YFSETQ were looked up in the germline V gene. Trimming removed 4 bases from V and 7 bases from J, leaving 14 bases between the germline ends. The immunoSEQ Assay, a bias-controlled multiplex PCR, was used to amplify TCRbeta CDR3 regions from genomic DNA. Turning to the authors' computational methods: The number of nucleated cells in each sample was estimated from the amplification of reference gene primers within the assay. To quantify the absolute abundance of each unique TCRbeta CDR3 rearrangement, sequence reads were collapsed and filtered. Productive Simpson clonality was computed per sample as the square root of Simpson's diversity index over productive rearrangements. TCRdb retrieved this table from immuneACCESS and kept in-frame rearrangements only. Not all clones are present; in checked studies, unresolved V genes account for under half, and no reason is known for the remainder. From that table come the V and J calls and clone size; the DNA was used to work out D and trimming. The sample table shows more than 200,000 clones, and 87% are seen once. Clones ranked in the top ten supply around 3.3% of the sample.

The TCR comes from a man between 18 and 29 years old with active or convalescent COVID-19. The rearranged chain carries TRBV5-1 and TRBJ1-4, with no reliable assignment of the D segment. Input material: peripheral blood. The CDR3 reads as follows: CASSEGAGSEKLFF. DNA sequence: TGCGCCAGCAGCGAGGGTGCGGGTAGTGAAAAACTGTTTTTT.